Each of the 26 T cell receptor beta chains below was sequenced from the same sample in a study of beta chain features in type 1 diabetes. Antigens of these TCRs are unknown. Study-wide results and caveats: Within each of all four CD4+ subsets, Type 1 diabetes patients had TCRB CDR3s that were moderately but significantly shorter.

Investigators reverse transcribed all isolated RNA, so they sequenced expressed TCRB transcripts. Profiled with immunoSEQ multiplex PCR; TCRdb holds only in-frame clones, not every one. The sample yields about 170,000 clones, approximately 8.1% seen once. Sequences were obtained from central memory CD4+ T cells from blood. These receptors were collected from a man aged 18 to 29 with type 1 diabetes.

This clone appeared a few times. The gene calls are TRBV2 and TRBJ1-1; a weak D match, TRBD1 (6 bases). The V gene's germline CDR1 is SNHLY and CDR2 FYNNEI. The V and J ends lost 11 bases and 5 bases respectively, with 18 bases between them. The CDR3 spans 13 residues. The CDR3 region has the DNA TGTGCCGGTGATGAACAGGGTTGGACTGAAGCTTTCTTT. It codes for CAGDEQGWTEAFF.

CDR3 nucleotide sequence: TGCGCCAGCAGCCCCGGGGCTGGAAACACCATATATTTT. This encodes CASSPGAGNTIYF. The rearrangement uses TRBV5-1 and TRBJ1-3; D is unclear. The CDR3 covers 13 residues. Germline loops: CDR1 SGHRS, CDR2 YFSETQ. V lost 4 bases, J lost 2 bases, and 7 bases lay in between.

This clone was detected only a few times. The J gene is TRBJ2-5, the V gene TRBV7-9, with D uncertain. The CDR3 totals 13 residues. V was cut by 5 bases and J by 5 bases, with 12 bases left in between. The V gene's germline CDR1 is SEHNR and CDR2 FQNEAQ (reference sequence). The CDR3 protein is CASSPSGGETQYF. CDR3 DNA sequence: TGTGCCAGCAGCCCCTCGGGTGGGGAGACCCAGTACTTC.

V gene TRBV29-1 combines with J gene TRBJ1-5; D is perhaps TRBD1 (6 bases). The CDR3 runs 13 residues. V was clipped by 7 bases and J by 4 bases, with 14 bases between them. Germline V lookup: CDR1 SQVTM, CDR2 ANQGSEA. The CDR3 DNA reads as TGCAGCGCTACACAGGGTGCGAATCAGCCCCAGCATTTT. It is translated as CSATQGANQPQHF.

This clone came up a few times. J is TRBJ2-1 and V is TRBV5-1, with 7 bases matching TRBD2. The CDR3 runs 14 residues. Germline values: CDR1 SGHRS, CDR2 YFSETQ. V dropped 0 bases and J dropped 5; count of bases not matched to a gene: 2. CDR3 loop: CASSLAGTNNEQFF. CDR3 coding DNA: TGCGCCAGCAGCTTGGCCGGGACTAACAATGAGCAGTTCTTC.

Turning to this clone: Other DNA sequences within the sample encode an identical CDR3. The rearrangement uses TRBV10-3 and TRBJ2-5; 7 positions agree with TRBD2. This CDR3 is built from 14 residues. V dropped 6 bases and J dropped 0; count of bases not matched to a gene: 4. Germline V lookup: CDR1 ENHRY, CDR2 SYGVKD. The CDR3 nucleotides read TGTGCCATCAGCCCCGGGACTAACCAAGAGACCCAGTACTTC. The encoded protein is CAISPGTNQETQYF.

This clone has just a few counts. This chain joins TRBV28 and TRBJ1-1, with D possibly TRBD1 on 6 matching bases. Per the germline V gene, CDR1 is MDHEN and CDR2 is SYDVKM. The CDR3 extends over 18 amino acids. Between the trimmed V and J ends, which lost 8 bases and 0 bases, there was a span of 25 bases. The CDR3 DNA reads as TGTGCCAGCTCATACGGTCCGGCAGGGGTCCGAATGAACACTGAAGCTTTCTTT. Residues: CASSYGPAGVRMNTEAFF.

CDR3 amino acids: CASSPSGTGGEKLFF. In DNA form, the CDR3 reads TGCGCCAGCAGCCCCTCCGGGACAGGGGGTGAAAAACTGTTTTTT. This rearrangement joins TRBV5-1 to TRBJ1-4, with 11 bases that match TRBD1. Germline values: CDR1 SGHRS, CDR2 YFSETQ. V dropped 4 bases and J dropped 7; count of bases not matched to a gene: 6. The CDR3 is made up of 15 amino acids. The entire variable domain, with the rest obtained from reference TRBV5-1 and TRBJ1-4, is as follows: KAGVTQTPRYLIKTRGQQVTLSCSPISGHRSVSWYQQTPGQGLQFLFEYFSETQRNKGNFPGRFSGRQFSNSRSEMNVSTLELGDSALYLCASSPSGTGGEKLFFGSGTQLSVL.

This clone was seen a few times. The CDR3 DNA is TGTGCCAGCAGGGTAGCGGGAGGAGGGATCTACGAGCAGTACTTC. Its translation: CASRVAGGGIYEQYF. The chain joins TRBV28 to TRBJ2-7; TRBD2 agrees at 10 bases. The CDR3 runs 15 residues. The germline V gene has CDR1 MDHEN and CDR2 SYDVKM. Germline trimming cut 6 bases from V and 3 bases from J; bases unmatched to any gene: 8.

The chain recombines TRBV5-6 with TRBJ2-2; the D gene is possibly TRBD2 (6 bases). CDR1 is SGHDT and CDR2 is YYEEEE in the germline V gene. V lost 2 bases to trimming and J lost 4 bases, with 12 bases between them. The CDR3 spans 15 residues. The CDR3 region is CASSLRLVGTGELFF. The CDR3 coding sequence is TGTGCCAGCAGCTTAAGACTAGTGGGCACCGGGGAGCTGTTTTTT.

The CDR3 DNA sequence: TGTGCCAGCAGTCTCGAGTATAGCAATCAGCCCCAGCATTTT. Translation: CASSLEYSNQPQHF. The chain combines TRBV6-5 with TRBJ1-5; D uncertain. Trimming shortened V by 5 bases and J by 0 bases, and 8 bases separated the two germline ends. From germline, CDR1 is MNHEY and CDR2 SVGAGI. The CDR3 runs to 14 residues.

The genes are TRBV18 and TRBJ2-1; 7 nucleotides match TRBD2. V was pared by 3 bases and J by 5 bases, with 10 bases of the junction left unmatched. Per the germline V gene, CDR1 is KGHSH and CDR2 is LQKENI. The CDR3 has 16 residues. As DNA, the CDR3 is TGTGCCAGCTCACCGTTCGCGGGAGACGCGGACAATGAGCAGTTCTTC. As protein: CASSPFAGDADNEQFF.

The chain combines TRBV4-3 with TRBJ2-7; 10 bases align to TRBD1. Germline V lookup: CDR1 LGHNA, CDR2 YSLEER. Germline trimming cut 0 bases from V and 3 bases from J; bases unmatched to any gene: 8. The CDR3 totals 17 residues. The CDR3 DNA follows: TGCGCCAGCAGCCAAGAAGTTTTCGGGACAGGGGTCTACGAGCAGTACTTC. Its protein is CASSQEVFGTGVYEQYF.

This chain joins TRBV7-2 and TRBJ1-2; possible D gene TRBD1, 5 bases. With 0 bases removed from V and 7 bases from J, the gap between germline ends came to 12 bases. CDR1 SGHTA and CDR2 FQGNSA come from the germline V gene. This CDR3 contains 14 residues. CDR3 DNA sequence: TGTGCCAGCAGCTTAGCGTCCAGGGAGGGTGGCTACACCTTC. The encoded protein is CASSLASREGGYTF. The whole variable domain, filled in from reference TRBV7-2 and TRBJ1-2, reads GAGVSQSPSNKVTEKGKDVELRCDPISGHTALYWYRQSLGQGLEFLIYFQGNSAPDKSGLPSDRFSAERTGGSVSTLTIQRTQQEDSAVYLCASSLASREGGYTFGSGTRLTVV.

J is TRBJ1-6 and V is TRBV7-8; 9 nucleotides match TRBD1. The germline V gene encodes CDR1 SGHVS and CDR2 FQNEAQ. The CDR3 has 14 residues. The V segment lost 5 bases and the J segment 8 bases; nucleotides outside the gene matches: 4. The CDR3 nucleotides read TGTGCCAGCAGCCCTCGGGACAGGGATTCACCCCTCCACTTT. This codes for CASSPRDRDSPLHF.

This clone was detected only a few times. CDR3 bases: TGTGCCAGCAGCTTAGAAGTAGGGGGTGAAGCTTTCTTT. Amino acid sequence: CASSLEVGGEAFF. The V gene is TRBV7-9, the J gene TRBJ1-1, with TRBD1 as a possible D gene (6 bases). Germline CDR1 and CDR2: SEHNR and FQNEAQ (reference sequence). CDR3 length equals 13 residues. Trimming took 1 base from V and 7 from J, leaving 10 bases between them.

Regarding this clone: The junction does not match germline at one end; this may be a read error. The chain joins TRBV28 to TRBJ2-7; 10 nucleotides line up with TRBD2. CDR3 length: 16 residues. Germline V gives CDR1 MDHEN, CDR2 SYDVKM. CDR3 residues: CASSLSGTSVGGEQYF. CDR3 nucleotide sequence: TGTGCCAGCAGCTTATCCGGGACTAGCGTCGGTGGCGAGCAGTACTTC.

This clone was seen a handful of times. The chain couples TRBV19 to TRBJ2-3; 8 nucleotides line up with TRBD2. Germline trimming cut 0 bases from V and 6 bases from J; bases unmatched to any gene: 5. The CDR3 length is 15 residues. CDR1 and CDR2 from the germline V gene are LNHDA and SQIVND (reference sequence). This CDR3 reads CASSIDRGRRDTQYF. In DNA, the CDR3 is TGTGCCAGTAGTATAGATCGCGGGAGGAGGGATACGCAGTATTTT.

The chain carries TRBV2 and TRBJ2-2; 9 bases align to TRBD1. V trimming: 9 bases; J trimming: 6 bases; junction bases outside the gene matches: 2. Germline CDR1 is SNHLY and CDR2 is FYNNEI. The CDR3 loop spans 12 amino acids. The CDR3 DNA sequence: TGTGCCAGTAGGACAGGGGCCGGGGAGCTGTTTTTT. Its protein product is CASRTGAGELFF.

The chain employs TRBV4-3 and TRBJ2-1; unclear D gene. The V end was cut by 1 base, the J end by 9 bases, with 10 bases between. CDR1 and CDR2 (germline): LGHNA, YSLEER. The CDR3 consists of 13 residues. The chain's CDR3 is CASSQVGVAEQFF. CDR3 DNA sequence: TGCGCCAGCAGCCAAGTCGGAGTAGCTGAGCAGTTCTTC.

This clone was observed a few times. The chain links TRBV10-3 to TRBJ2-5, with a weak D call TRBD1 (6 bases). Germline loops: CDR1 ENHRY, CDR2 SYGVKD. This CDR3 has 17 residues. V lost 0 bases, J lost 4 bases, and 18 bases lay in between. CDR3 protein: CAISESRAGVEVETQYF. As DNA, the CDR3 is TGTGCCATCAGTGAGTCAAGGGCAGGGGTTGAAGTAGAGACCCAGTACTTC.

CDR3 amino acids: CASLRGGGVSNQPQHF. CDR3 sequence (DNA): TGTGCCAGCCTTCGCGGGGGAGGAGTTAGCAATCAGCCCCAGCATTTT. This chain links TRBV6-6 with TRBJ1-5, with D possibly matching TRBD1 (5 bases). CDR3 size: 16 residues. Between the trimmed V and J ends, which lost 8 bases and 0 bases, there was a span of 17 bases. Germline lookup yields CDR1 MNHNY and CDR2 SVGAGI (reference sequence).

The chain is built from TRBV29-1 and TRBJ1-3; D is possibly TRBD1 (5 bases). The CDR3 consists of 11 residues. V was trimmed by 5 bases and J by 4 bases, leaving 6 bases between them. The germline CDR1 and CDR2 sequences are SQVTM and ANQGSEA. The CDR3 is CSVRQGNTIYF. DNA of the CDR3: TGCAGCGTTCGACAGGGAAACACCATATATTTT.

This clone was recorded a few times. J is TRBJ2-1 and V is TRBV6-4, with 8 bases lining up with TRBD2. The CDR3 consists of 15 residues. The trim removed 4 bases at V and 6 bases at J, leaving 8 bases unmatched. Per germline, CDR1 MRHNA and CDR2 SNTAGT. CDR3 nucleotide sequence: TGTGCCAGCAGTGCTTACGGGGGGGCCGGCAATGAGCAGTTCTTC. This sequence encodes CASSAYGGAGNEQFF.

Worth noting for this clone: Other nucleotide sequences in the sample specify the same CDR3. The CDR3 sequence: CASSPQGGNEQFF. CDR3 nucleotides: TGCGCCAGCAGCCCACAGGGGGGAAATGAGCAGTTCTTC. The chain is built from TRBV5-1 and TRBJ2-1, with TRBD1 identical over 8 bases. Per the germline V gene, CDR1 is SGHRS and CDR2 is YFSETQ. The CDR3 loop spans 13 amino acids. V lost 4 bases and J lost 7; bases outside the gene matches: 4.

For the CDR3, the DNA is TGTGCCAGCAGCTTAGACTTGGACGGGGGACAGTTCTTC. It translates to CASSLDLDGGQFF. The chain carries TRBV11-3 and TRBJ2-1; D is possibly TRBD2 (6 bases). This CDR3 has 13 residues. Trimming cost V 0 bases and J 13 bases, with 13 bases left between them. Germline V gene lookup returns CDR1 SGHNT and CDR2 YENEEA.